This TCR beta chain originates from a study of T-cell reconstitution after alpha-beta-depleted transplantation in children. Whole-study findings and limits: Several hundred expanded graft clones reportedly were the source of alpha-beta T cells about two months after transplant. A year had passed since transplant, and T-cell counts and diversity by then came mostly from newly produced T cells. Where some patients showed high TCRbeta diversity at day 60, it came from recipient T cells and thymic progenitors that had survived.

Note on this clonotype: What it binds is not known.

CDR3 length equals 13 residues. The V end was cut by 3 bases, the J end by 6 bases, with 12 bases between. Unique molecular identifiers featured in how the TCRbeta library was prepared. TCRdb passed the PCR reads through MiXCR, listing each CDR3 protein once. This repertoire shows a few hundred thousand distinct CDR3 sequences, about a quarter found once; its top ten account for around a third. The clonotype comes from a boy younger than two with Wiskott-Aldrich syndrome, due to receive a stem cell transplant. The chain joins TRBV12-3 or TRBV12-4 to TRBJ2-7; D is perhaps TRBD1 or TRBD2 (5 bases each). The starting material was PBMCs, obtained before TCRalphabeta/CD19-depleted stem cell transplant. This chain's CDR3 is CASSFRGPGEQYF. In DNA, the CDR3 is TGTGCCAGCAGTTTCCGGGGCCCGGGCGAGCAGTACTTC.